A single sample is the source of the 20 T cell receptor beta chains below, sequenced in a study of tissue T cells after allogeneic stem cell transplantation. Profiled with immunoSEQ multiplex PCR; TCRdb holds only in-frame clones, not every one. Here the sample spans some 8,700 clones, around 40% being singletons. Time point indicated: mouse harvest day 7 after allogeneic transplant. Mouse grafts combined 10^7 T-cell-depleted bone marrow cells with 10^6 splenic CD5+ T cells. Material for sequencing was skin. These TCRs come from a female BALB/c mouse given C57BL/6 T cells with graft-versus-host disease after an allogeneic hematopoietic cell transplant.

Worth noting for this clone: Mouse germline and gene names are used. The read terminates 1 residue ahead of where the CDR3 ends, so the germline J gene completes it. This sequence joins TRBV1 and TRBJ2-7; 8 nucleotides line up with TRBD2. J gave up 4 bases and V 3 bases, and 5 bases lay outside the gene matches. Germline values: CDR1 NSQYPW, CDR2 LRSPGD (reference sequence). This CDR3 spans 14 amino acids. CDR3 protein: CTCSAGGGFYEQYF. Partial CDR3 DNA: TGCACCTGCAGTGCCGGGGGGGGCTTTTATGAACAGTAC.

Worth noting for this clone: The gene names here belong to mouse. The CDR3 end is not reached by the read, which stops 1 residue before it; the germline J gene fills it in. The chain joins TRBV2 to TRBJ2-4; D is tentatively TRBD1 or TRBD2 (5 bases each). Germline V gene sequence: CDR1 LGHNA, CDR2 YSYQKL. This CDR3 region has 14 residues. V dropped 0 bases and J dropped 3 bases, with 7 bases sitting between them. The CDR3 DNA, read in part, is TGTGCCAGCAGCCAAGAGGGGGTCCAAAACACCTTGTAC. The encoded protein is CASSQEGVQNTLY. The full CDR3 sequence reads CASSQEGVQNTLYF.

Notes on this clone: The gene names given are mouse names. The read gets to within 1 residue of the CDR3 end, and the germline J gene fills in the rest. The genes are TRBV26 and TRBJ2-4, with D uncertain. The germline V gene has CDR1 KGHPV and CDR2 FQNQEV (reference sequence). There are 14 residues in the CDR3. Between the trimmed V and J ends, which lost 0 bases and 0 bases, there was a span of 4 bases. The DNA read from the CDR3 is TGTGCCAGCAGTCTGTCAGGTAGTCAAAACACCTTGTAC. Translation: CASSLSGSQNTLY. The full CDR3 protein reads CASSLSGSQNTLYF.

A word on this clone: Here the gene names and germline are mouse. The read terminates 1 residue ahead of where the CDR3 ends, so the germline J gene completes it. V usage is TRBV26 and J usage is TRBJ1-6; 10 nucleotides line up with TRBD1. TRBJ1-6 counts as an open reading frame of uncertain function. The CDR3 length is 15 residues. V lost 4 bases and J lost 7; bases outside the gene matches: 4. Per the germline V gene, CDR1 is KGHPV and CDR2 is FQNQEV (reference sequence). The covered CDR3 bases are TGTGCCAGCAGTCGGGACAGGGGATGGAATTCGCCCCTCTAC. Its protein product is CASSRDRGWNSPLY. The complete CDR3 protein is CASSRDRGWNSPLYF.

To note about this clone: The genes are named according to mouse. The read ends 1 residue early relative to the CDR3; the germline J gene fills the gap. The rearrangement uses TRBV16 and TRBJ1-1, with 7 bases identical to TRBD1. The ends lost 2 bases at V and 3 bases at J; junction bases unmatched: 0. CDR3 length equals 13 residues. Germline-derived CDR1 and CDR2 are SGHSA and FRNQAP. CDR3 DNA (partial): TGTGCAAGCAGCTTACAGGGGGACACAGAAGTCTTC. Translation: CASSLQGDTEVF. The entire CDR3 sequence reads CASSLQGDTEVFF.

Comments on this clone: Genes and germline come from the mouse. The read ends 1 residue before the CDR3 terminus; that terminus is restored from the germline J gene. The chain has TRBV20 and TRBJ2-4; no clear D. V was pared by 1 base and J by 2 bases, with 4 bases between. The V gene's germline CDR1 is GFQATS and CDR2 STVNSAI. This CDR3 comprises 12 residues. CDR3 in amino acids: CGARGDQNTLYF. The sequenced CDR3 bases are TGTGGTGCTAGGGGGGATCAAAACACCTTGTAC.

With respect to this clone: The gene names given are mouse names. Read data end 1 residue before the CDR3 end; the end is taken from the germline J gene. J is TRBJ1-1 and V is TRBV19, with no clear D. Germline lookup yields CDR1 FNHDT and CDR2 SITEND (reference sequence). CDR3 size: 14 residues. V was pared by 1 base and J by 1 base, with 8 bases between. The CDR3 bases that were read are TGTGCCAGCAGTATAAGCAGGCGAAACACAGAAGTCTTC. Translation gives CASSISRRNTEVF. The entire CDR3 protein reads CASSISRRNTEVFF.

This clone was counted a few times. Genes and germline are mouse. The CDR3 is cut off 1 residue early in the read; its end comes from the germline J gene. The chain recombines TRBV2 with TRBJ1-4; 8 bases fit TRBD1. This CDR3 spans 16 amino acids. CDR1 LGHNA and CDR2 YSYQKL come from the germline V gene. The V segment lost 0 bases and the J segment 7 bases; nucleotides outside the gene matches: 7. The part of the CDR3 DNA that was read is TGTGCCAGCAGCCAAGAAGGAGGACAGGGTTCCGAAAGATTATTT. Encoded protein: CASSQEGGQGSERLF. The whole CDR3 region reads CASSQEGGQGSERLFF.

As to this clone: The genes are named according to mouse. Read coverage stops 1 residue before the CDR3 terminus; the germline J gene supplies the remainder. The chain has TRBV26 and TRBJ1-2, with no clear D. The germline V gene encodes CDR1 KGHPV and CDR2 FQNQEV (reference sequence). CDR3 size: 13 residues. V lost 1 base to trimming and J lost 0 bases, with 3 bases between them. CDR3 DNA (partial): TGTGCCAGCAGTCTGTTCCCAAACTCCGACTACACC. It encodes CASSLFPNSDYT. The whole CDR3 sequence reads CASSLFPNSDYTF.

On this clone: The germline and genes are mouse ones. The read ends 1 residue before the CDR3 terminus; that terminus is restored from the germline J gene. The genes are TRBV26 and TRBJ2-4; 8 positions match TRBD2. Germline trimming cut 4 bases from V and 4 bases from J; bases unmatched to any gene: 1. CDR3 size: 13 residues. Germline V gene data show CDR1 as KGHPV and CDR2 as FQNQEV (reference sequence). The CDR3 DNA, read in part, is TGTGCCAGCAGTCGACTGGGGAAAAACACCTTGTAC. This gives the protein CASSRLGKNTLY. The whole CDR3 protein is CASSRLGKNTLYF.

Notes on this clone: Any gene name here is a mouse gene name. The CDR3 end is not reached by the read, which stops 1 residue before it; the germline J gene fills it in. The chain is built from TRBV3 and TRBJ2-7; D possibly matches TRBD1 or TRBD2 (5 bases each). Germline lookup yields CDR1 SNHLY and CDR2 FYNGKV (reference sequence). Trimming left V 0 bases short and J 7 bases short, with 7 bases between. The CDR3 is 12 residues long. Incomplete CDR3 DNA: TGTGCCAGCAGCTTAGCGGGGCGGGAACAGTAC. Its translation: CASSLAGREQY. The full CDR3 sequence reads CASSLAGREQYF.

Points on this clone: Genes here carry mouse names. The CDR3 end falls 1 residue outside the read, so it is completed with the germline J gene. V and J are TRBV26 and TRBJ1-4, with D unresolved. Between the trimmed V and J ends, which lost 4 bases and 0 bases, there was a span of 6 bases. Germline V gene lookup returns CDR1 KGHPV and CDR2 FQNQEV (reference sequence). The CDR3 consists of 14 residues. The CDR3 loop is CASSPTVSNERLFF. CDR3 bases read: TGTGCCAGCAGTCCCACAGTTTCCAACGAAAGATTATTT.

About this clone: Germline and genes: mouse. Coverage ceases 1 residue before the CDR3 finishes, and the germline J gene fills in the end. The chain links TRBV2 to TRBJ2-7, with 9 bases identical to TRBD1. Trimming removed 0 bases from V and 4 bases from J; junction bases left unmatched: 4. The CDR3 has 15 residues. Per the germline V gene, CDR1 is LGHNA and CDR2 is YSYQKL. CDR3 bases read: TGTGCCAGCAGCCAAGATCCCGGACAGGGGTATGAACAGTAC. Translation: CASSQDPGQGYEQY. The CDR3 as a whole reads CASSQDPGQGYEQYF.

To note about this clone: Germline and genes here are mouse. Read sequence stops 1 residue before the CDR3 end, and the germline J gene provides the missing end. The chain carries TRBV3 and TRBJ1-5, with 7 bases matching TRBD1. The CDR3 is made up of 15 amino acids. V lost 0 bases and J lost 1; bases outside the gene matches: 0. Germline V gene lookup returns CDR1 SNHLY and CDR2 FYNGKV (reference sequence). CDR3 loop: CASSLAQGNNQAPLF. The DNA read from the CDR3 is TGTGCCAGCAGCTTAGCACAGGGGAACAACCAGGCTCCGCTT.

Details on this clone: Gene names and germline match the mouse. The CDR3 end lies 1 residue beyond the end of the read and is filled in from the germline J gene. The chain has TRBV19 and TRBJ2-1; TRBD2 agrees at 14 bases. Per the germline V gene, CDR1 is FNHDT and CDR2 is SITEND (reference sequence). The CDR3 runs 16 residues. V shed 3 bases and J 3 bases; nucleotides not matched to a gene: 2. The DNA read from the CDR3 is TGTGCCAGCAGTACGGGACTGGGGGGGCTCTATGCTGAGCAGTTC. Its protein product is CASSTGLGGLYAEQF. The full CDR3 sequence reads CASSTGLGGLYAEQFF. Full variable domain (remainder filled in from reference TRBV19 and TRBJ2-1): GGIITQTPKFLIGQEGQKLTLKCQQNFNHDTMYWYRQDSGKGLRLIYYSITENDLQKGDLSEGYDASREKKSSFSLTVTSAQKNEMAVFLCASSTGLGGLYAEQFFGPGTRLTVL.

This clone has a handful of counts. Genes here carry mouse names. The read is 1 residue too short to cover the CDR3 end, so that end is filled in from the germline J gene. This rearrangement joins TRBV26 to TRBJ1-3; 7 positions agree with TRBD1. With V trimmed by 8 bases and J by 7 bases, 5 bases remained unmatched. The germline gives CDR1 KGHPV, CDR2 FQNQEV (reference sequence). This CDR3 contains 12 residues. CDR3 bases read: TGTGCCAGCGGGCAGGGGGGTAATACGCTCTAT. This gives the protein CASGQGGNTLY. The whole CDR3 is CASGQGGNTLYF.

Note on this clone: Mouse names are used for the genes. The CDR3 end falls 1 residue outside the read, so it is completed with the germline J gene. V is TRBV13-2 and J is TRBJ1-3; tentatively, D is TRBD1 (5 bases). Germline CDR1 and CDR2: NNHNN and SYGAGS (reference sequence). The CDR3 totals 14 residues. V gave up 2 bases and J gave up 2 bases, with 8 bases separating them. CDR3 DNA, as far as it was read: TGTGCCAGCGGTGAATGGGGGGCTGGAAATACGCTCTAT. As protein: CASGEWGAGNTLY. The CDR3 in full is CASGEWGAGNTLYF.

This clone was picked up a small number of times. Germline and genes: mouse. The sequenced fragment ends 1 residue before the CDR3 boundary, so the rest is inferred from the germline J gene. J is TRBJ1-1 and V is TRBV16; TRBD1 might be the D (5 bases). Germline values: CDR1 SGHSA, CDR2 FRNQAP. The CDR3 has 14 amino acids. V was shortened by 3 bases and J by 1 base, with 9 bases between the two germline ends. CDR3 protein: CASSFEGRNTEVFF. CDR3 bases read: TGTGCAAGCAGCTTCGAGGGGCGGAACACAGAAGTCTTC.

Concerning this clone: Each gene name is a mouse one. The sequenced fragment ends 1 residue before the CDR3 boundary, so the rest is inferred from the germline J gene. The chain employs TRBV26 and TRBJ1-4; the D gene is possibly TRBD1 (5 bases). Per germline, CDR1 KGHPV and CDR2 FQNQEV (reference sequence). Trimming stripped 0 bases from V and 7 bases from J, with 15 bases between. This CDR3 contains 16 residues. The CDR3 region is CASSLSTARAGERLFF. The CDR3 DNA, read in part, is TGTGCCAGCAGTCTGTCGACGGCCAGGGCGGGCGAAAGATTATTT.

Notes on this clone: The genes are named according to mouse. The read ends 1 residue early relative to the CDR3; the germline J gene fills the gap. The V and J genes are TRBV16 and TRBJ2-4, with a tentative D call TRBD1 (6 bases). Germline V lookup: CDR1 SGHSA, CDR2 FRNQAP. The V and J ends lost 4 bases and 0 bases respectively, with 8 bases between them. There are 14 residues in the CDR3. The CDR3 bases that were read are TGTGCAAGCAGCTCACAGGGTAGTCAAAACACCTTGTAC. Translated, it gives CASSSQGSQNTLY. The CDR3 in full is CASSSQGSQNTLYF.